Presented here are 13 T cell receptor beta chains from one specimen sequenced in a study of T cells in Graves' hyperthyroidism and ophthalmopathy. From RNA transcripts, TCR beta CDR3 regions were amplified. The TCR CDR3 first-round RT-PCR relied on the HTBI primer set. TCRdb analysed the multiplex PCR reads with MiXCR anew, one entry per CDR3 protein. The table records a few hundred thousand distinct CDR3 sequences, roughly 14% of them present only once. The sequenced material came from blood. The receptors originated from a woman aged 18-30 years with Graves' hyperthyroidism that later progressed to Graves' ophthalmopathy.

This clonotype was observed many times. The chain links TRBV28 to TRBJ2-4; 7 nucleotides line up with TRBD1. V dropped 4 bases and J dropped 3; count of bases not matched to a gene: 9. This CDR3 has 16 residues. The germline V gene has CDR1 MDHEN and CDR2 SYDVKM. The CDR3 DNA reads as TGTGCCAGCAGTTCCCAGGGGGTGGAGGTCAAAAACATTCAGTACTTC. Translated: CASSSQGVEVKNIQYF.

This clonotype showed up many times. The V gene is TRBV7-8, the J gene TRBJ2-1, with 12 bases aligning to TRBD2. CDR1 is SGHVS, CDR2 FQNEAQ, per germline. J lost 5 bases, V lost 4 bases, and 6 bases had no gene match. The CDR3 spans 16 residues. The CDR3 bases are TGTGCCAGCAGCTCCACTAGCGGGAGGTTGAACAATGAGCAGTTCTTC. This sequence encodes CASSSTSGRLNNEQFF.

This rearrangement joins TRBV29-1 to TRBJ2-1, with TRBD1 matching 7 bases. This CDR3 region has 12 residues. V shed 5 bases, J shed 4 bases, and the junction held 2 bases outside the gene matches. Germline V lookup: CDR1 SQVTM, CDR2 ANQGSEA. CDR3: CSVSGQYNEQFF. CDR3 nucleotides: TGCAGCGTTTCGGGACAGTACAATGAGCAGTTCTTC.

This chain connects TRBV7-2 to TRBJ2-7; 7 nucleotides align to TRBD2. Germline V gene lookup returns CDR1 SGHTA and CDR2 FQGNSA. The junction had 6 bases not matched to a gene; V was cut back by 1 base and J by 3 bases. The CDR3 spans 15 residues. The CDR3 bases are TGTGCCAGCAGCTTAGGGCTAGCGGCTAGCTACGAGCAGTACTTC. This gives the protein CASSLGLAASYEQYF.

The J gene is TRBJ2-5, the V gene TRBV13, with D hard to call. Trimming pared 5 bases from V and 5 bases from J, leaving 30 bases between. The CDR3 length is 19 residues. Germline V gene sequence: CDR1 PRHDT, CDR2 FYEKMQ (reference sequence). CDR3 region: CASSPSSRGPGVDGETQYF. DNA for the CDR3: TGTGCCAGCAGCCCCTCCAGCCGTGGTCCTGGGGTGGATGGGGAGACCCAGTACTTC.

The table lists this clonotype with many counts. The gene calls are TRBV11-2 and TRBJ1-1; no clear D gene. CDR1 is SGHAT and CDR2 is FQNNGV in the germline V gene. V was clipped by 1 base and J by 11 bases, with 11 bases between them. CDR3 length: 12 amino acids. The CDR3 bases are TGTGCCAGCAGCTTAGGCACCCCGTGGGCTTTCTTT. This codes for CASSLGTPWAFF.

This clonotype occurred many times. The chain couples TRBV12-3 or TRBV12-4 to TRBJ2-2; 10 positions agree with TRBD2. This CDR3 comprises 16 residues. The J segment lost 3 bases and the V segment lost 7 bases, leaving 8 bases of the junction unmatched. The CDR3 DNA reads TGTGCCAGCATCAAACCGGGACTAGCGCACACCGGGGAGCTGTTTTTT. It encodes CASIKPGLAHTGELFF.

This clonotype was found a few times. The rearrangement uses TRBV30 and TRBJ1-1, with D unresolved. Trimming removed 0 bases from V and 5 bases from J, with 7 bases in between. This CDR3 is 12 amino acids long. CDR1 and CDR2 (germline): GTSNPN, SVGIG (reference sequence). This CDR3 is CAWSVLRTEAFF. The CDR3 DNA reads as TGTGCCTGGAGTGTACTCAGAACTGAAGCTTTCTTT.

As for this clonotype: A much larger clone differs by one base, so this may be a read error. The rearrangement uses TRBV28 and TRBJ2-1; unclear D gene. Germline V gives CDR1 MDHEN, CDR2 SYDVKM. Trimming pared 6 bases from V and 3 bases from J, leaving 15 bases between. CDR3 length equals 15 residues. DNA for the CDR3: TGTGCCAGCAGCTCCCAGAAGCTTCTCTACAATGAGCAGTTCTTC. Its translation is CASSSQKLLYNEQFF.

This clonotype was counted many times. J is TRBJ1-2 and V is TRBV5-1; D remains ambiguous. V was clipped by 4 bases and J by 3 bases, with 10 bases between them. The CDR3 spans 13 residues. Looked up from germline, CDR1 is SGHRS and CDR2 is YFSETQ. Here the CDR3 reads CASSPGRDYGYTF. CDR3 sequence (DNA): TGCGCCAGCAGCCCAGGACGCGACTATGGCTACACCTTC.

At least ten counts were recorded for this clonotype. The J gene is TRBJ2-7, the V gene TRBV5-1, with a tentative D call TRBD2 (6 bases). The CDR3 contains 14 residues. Per the germline V gene, CDR1 is SGHRS and CDR2 is YFSETQ. Trimming removed 3 bases at V and 3 bases at J, with 13 bases between. CDR3 sequence: CASSSGGAGYEQYF. For the CDR3, the DNA is TGCGCCAGCAGCTCAGGCGGGGCGGGCTACGAGCAGTACTTC.

The rearrangement joins TRBV7-2 to TRBJ2-3; perhaps TRBD2 as D (5 bases). The V gene lost 5 bases and the J gene lost 6 bases, with 12 bases spanning the gap. The germline CDR1 and CDR2 sequences are SGHTA and FQGNSA. There are 13 residues in the CDR3. The CDR3 loop reads CASSLYGGDTQYF. CDR3 coding DNA: TGTGCCAGCAGCCTATACGGAGGTGATACGCAGTATTTT. Based on the CDR3 plus reference TRBV7-2 and TRBJ2-3, the full variable domain is GAGVSQSPSNKVTEKGKDVELRCDPISGHTALYWYRQSLGQGLEFLIYFQGNSAPDKSGLPSDRFSAERTGGSVSTLTIQRTQQEDSAVYLCASSLYGGDTQYFGPGTRLTVL.

Worth noting for this clonotype: A read error may be the cause here, since a much bigger clone is one base away. The chain combines TRBV27 with TRBJ2-7; possibly TRBD1 for D (6 bases). The CDR3 loop spans 16 amino acids. Germline V lookup: CDR1 MNHEY, CDR2 SMNVEV (reference sequence). Trimming pared 4 bases from V and 7 bases from J, leaving 23 bases between. In DNA form, the CDR3 reads TGTGCCAGCAGTTCGTCCAGAACCCGGACAGCTTGGGAGCAGTACTTC. Residues: CASSSSRTRTAWEQYF.